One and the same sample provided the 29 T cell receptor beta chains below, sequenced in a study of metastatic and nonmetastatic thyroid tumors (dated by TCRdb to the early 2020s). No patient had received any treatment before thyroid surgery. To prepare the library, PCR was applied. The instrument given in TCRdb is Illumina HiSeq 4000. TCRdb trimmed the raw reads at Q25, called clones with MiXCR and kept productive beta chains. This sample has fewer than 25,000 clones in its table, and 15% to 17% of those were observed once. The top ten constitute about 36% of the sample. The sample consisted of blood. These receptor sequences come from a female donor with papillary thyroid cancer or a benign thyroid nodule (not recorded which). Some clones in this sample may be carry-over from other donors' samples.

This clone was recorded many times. The CDR3 bases are TGTGCCAGCAACGTGGCGGGTCTAACCTACGAGCAGTACTTC. Protein: CASNVAGLTYEQYF. This rearrangement joins TRBV12-3 or TRBV12-4 to TRBJ2-7; tentative D call: TRBD2 (5 bases). The germline V and J ends were trimmed by 7 bases and 2 bases, with 15 bases remaining between them. The CDR3 consists of 14 residues.

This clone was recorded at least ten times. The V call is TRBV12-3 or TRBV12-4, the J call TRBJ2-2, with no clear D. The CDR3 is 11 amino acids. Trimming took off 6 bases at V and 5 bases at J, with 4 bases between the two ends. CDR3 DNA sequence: TGTGCCAGCAGCAGAACCGGGGAGCTGTTTTTT. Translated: CASSRTGELFF.

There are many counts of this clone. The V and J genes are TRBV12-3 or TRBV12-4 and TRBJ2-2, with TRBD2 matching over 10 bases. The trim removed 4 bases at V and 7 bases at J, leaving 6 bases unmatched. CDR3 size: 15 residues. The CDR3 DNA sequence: TGTGCCAGCAGTTGGTCTAGCGGGAGTGGCGGGGAGCTGTTTTTT. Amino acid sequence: CASSWSSGSGGELFF.

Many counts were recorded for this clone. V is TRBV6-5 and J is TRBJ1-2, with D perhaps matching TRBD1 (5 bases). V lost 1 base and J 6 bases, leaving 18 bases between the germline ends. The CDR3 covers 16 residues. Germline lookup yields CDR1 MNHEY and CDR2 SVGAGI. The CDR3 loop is CASSYWRAGGRNGYTF. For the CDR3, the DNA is TGTGCCAGCAGTTACTGGCGCGCGGGGGGGAGGAATGGCTACACCTTC.

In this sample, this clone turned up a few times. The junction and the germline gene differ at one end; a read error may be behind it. In nucleotides, the CDR3 is TGTGCCATCAGTGATGACACAAACAATGAGCAGTTCTTC. Translation gives CAISDDTNNEQFF. The chain recombines TRBV6-4 with TRBJ2-1; D gene ambiguous. This CDR3 contains 13 residues. Germline V CDR1 and CDR2: MRHNA, SNTAGT.

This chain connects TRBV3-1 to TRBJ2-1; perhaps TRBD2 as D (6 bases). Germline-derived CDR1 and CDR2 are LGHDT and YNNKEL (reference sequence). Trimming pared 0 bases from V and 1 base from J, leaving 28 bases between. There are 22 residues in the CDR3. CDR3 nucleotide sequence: TGTGCCAGCAGCCAAGATCATCTTCGGGACGGGGAGGTGGGGATATCCTACAATGAGCAGTTCTTC. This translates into CASSQDHLRDGEVGISYNEQFF.

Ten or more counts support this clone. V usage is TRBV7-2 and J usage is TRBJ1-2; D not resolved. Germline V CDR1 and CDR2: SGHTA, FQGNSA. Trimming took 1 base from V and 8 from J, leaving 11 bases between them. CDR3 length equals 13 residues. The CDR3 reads CASSLGRFEGYTF. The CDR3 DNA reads TGTGCCAGCAGCTTAGGCAGGTTTGAGGGCTACACCTTC.

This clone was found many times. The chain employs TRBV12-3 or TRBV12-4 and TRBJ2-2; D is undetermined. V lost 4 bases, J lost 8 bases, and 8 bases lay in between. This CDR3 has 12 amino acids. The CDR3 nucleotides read TGTGCCAGCAGTTCGGCAGCGGGGGAGCTGTTTTTT. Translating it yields CASSSAAGELFF.

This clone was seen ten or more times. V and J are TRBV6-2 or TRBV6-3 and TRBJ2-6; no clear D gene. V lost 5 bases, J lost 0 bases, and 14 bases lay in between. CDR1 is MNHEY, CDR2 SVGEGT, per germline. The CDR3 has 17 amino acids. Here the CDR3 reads CASSKWSGSSGANVLTF. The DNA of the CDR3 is TGTGCCAGCAGTAAATGGTCAGGATCCTCTGGGGCCAACGTCCTGACTTTC.

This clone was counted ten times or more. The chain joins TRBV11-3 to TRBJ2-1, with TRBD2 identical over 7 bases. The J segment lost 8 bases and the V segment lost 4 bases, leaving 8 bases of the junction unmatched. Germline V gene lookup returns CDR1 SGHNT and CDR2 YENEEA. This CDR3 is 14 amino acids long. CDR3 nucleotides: TGTGCCAGCAGCTGGGGGGGGGTCCTCCATGAGCAGTTCTTC. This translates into CASSWGGVLHEQFF.

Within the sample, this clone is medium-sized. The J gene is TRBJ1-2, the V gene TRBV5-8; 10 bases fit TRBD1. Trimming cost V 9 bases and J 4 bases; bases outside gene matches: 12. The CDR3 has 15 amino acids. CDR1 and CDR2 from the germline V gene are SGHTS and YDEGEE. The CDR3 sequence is CANRQGARVTYGYTF. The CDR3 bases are TGTGCCAATCGACAGGGGGCGCGGGTGACCTATGGCTACACCTTC.

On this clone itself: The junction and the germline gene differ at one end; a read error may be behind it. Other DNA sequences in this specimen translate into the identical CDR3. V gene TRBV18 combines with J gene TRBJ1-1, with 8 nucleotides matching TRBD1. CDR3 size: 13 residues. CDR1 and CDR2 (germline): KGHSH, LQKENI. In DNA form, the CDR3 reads TGTGCCAGCTCGGGACAGGCGAACACTGAAGCGTTCTTT. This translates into CASSGQANTEAFF.

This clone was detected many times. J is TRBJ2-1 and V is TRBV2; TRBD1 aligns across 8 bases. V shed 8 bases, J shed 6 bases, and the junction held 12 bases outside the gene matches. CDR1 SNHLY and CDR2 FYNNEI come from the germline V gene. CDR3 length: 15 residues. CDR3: CASRFGTGDFNEQFF. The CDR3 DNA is TGTGCCAGCCGCTTTGGGACAGGTGACTTCAATGAGCAGTTCTTC. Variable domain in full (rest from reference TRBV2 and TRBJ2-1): EPEVTQTPSHQVTQMGQEVILRCVPISNHLYFYWYRQILGQKVEFLVSFYNNEISEKSEIFDDQFSVERPDGSNFTLKIRSTKLEDSAMYFCASRFGTGDFNEQFFGPGTRLTVL.

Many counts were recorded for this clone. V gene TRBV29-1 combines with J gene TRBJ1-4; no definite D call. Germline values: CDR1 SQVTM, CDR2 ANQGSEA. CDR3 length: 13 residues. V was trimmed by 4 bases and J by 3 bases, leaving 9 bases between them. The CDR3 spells CSVGGRSNEKLFF. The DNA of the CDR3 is TGCAGCGTTGGCGGCAGATCTAATGAAAAACTGTTTTTT.

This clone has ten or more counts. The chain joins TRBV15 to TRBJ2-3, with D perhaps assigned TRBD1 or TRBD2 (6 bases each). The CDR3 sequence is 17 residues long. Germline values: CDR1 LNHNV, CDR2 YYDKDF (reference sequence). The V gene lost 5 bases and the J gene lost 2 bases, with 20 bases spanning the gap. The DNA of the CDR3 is TGTGCCACCAGCTTAGGGGGACTTTATAGTGTCACAGATACGCAGTATTTT. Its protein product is CATSLGGLYSVTDTQYF.

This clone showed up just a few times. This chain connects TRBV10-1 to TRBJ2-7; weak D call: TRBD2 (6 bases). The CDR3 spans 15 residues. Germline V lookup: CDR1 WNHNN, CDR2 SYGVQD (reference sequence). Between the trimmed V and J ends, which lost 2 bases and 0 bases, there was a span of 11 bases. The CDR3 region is CASSEGSGSSYEQYF. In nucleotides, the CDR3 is TGCGCCAGCAGTGAGGGTTCCGGGAGCTCCTACGAGCAGTACTTC.

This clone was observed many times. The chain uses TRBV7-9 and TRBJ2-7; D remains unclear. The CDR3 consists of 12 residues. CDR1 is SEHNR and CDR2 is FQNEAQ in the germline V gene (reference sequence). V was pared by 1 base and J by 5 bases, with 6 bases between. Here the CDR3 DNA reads TGTGCCAGCAGCTTAGGATTGGACGAGCAGTACTTC. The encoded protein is CASSLGLDEQYF.

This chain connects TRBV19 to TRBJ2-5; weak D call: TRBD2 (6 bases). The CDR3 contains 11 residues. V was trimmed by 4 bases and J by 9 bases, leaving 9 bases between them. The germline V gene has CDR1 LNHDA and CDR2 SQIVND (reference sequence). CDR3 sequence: CASSRGEAQYF. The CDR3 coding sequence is TGTGCCAGTAGTAGGGGGGAGGCCCAGTACTTC.

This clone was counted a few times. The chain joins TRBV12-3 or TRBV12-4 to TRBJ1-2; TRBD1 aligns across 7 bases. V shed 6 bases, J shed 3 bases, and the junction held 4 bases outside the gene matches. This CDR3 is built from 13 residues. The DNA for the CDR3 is TGTGCCAGCAGGCGACAGGGAGACTATGGCTACACCTTC. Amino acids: CASRRQGDYGYTF.

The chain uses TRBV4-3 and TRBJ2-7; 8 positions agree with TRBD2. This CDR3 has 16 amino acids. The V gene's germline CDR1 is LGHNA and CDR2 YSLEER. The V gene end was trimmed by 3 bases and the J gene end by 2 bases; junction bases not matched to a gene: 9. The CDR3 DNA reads TGCGCCAGCAGCCAGACCCTACTAGCGGCCACCTACGAGCAGTACTTC. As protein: CASSQTLLAATYEQYF.

CDR3 nucleotides: TGTGCCAGCAGCCCTACAGGGAAAAGAGGGTATGGCTATGGCTACACCTTC. It translates to CASSPTGKRGYGYGYTF. The rearrangement uses TRBV28 and TRBJ1-2, with D possibly TRBD1 on 6 matching bases. V was clipped by 6 bases and J by 4 bases, with 24 bases between them. The germline CDR1 and CDR2 sequences are MDHEN and SYDVKM. The CDR3 is made up of 17 amino acids.

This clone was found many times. CDR3 in amino acids: CASSPTGGPYYEQYF. CDR3 nucleotide sequence: TGTGCCAGCAGCCCCACGGGAGGGCCTTACTACGAGCAGTACTTC. The chain combines TRBV9 with TRBJ2-7; TRBD2 aligns across 8 bases. The V segment lost 4 bases and the J segment 3 bases; nucleotides outside the gene matches: 9. This CDR3 spans 15 amino acids. Germline CDR1 is SGDLS and CDR2 is YYNGEE.

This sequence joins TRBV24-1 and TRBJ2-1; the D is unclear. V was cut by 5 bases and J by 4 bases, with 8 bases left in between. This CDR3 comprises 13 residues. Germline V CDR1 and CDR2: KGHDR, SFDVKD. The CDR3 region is CATSGSEYNEQFF. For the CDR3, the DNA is TGTGCCACCAGTGGCAGCGAGTACAATGAGCAGTTCTTC.

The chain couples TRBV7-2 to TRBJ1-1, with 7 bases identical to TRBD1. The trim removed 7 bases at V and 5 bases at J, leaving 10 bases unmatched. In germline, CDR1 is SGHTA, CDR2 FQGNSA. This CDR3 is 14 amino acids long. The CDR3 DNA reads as TGTGCCAGCACCACAGACAGGGCGAGTACTGAAGCTTTCTTT. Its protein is CASTTDRASTEAFF.

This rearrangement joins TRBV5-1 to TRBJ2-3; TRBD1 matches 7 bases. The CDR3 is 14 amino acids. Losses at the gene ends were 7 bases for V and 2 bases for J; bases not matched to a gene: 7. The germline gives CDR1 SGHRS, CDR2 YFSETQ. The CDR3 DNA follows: TGCGCCAGCTCCCTAGGACAGGTCACAGATACGCAGTATTTT. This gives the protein CASSLGQVTDTQYF.

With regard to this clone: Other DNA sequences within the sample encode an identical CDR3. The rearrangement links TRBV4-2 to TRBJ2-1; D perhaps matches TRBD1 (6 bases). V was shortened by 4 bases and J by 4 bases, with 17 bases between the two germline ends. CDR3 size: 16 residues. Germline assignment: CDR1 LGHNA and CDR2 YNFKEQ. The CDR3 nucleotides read TGTGCCAGCAGCCCGACTGGGGGCGGAGCATACAATGAGCAGTTCTTC. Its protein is CASSPTGGGAYNEQFF.

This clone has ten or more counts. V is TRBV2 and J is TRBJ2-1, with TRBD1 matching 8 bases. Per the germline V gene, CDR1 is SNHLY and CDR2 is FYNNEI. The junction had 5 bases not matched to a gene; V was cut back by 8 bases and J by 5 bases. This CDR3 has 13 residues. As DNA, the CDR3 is TGTGCCAGCGACAGGGGTCTTAACAATGAGCAGTTCTTC. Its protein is CASDRGLNNEQFF.

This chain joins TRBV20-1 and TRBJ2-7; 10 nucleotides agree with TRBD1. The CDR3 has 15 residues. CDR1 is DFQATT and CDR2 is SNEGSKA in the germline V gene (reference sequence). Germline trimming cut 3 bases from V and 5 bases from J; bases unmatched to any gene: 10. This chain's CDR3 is CSASPPGQGTDEQYF. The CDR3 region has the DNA TGCAGTGCTAGCCCCCCGGGACAGGGGACGGACGAGCAGTACTTC.

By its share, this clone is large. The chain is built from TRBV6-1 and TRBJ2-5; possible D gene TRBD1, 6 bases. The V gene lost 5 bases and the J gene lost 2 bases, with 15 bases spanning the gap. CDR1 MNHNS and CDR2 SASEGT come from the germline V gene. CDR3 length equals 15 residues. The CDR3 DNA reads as TGTGCCAGCAGTCCGCTTGGGGGCCCTCAAGAGACCCAGTACTTC. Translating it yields CASSPLGGPQETQYF.